The 23 T cell receptor beta chains below were found in one sample sequenced in a study of T cells in localized non-small cell lung cancer. Profiling relied on immunoSEQ multiplex PCR, and the TCRdb table lists in-frame clones only, not all of them. In the table there are 25,000 to 35,000 clones, 80% to 90% of which are singletons. This specimen was peripheral blood, taken before any cancer treatment. These receptor sequences come from a male donor at least 60 years old with stage I lung adenocarcinoma.

The rearrangement joins TRBV18 to TRBJ1-6; D is unclear. In germline, CDR1 is KGHSH, CDR2 LQKENI. Trimming cost V 6 bases and J 6 bases, with 9 bases left between them. This CDR3 spans 13 amino acids. CDR3 sequence reads: CASSRDGNSPLHF. The CDR3 DNA follows: TGTGCCAGCTCCCGTGATGGTAATTCACCCCTCCACTTT.

The chain joins TRBV10-1 to TRBJ2-1, with D possibly being TRBD2 (6 bases). The CDR3 is made up of 14 amino acids. Germline V lookup: CDR1 WNHNN, CDR2 SYGVQD (reference sequence). V lost 3 bases and J 6 bases, leaving 12 bases between the germline ends. The CDR3 DNA is TGCGCCAGCAGTGATAGTCCTAGCGTCAATGAGCAGTTCTTC. This translates into CASSDSPSVNEQFF.

This chain uses TRBV5-1 with TRBJ2-1; D not certain. CDR3 length equals 13 residues. Trimming pared 0 bases from V and 6 bases from J, leaving 7 bases between. From germline, CDR1 is SGHRS and CDR2 YFSETQ. The CDR3 protein is CASSLGYVNEQFF. CDR3 coding DNA: TGCGCCAGCAGCTTGGGTTACGTCAATGAGCAGTTCTTC.

The chain couples TRBV28 to TRBJ2-5; 11 nucleotides agree with TRBD2. The V gene end was trimmed by 6 bases and the J gene end by 5 bases; junction bases not matched to a gene: 5. The CDR3 runs 14 residues. Germline V gives CDR1 MDHEN, CDR2 SYDVKM. The CDR3 loop is CASRLAGAGETQYF. As DNA, the CDR3 is TGTGCCAGCAGACTAGCGGGGGCCGGGGAGACCCAGTACTTC.

This chain links TRBV27 with TRBJ1-1; a possible D gene is TRBD1 (5 bases). With 5 bases removed from V and 6 bases from J, the gap between germline ends came to 19 bases. CDR3 length: 15 residues. Germline CDR1 reads MNHEY; CDR2 reads SMNVEV (reference sequence). CDR3: CASSGSGTALAEAFF. The CDR3 coding sequence is TGTGCCAGCAGTGGATCCGGGACGGCCCTCGCTGAAGCTTTCTTT.

The V call is TRBV7-3, the J call TRBJ1-1; no reliable D call. This CDR3 has 14 residues. Germline loops: CDR1 SGHTA, CDR2 FQGTGA. V was trimmed by 4 bases and J by 7 bases, leaving 16 bases between them. The CDR3, as DNA: TGTGCCAGCAGCTCCGGTGGGAAAGGGAATGAAGCTTTCTTT. Translation gives CASSSGGKGNEAFF.

This chain uses TRBV7-9 with TRBJ1-4; D is unresolved. This CDR3 is built from 14 residues. Trimming removed 5 bases at V and 8 bases at J, with 15 bases between. CDR1 and CDR2 from the germline V gene are SEHNR and FQNEAQ (reference sequence). This CDR3 reads CASSPEEAGEKLFF. For the CDR3, the DNA is TGTGCCAGCAGCCCCGAAGAGGCAGGAGAAAAACTGTTTTTT.

The rearrangement links TRBV5-8 to TRBJ1-3; 7 nucleotides match TRBD1. After removal of 4 bases from V and 5 bases from J, the junction contained 12 bases not matched to a gene. Germline V lookup: CDR1 SGHTS, CDR2 YDEGEE. The CDR3 has 16 amino acids. CDR3 nucleotides: TGTGCCAGCAGCCTCCTCGGGACAGCAGAGAGAAACACCATATATTTT. Translated, it gives CASSLLGTAERNTIYF.

The rearrangement joins TRBV7-2 to TRBJ1-2; TRBD1 matches 8 bases. CDR1 and CDR2 from the germline V gene are SGHTA and FQGNSA. Trimming took 5 bases from V and 7 from J; bases not matched to a gene: 6. This CDR3 contains 13 residues. The CDR3 DNA reads as TGTGCCAGCAGCCAGGGGGCGGGGTCTGGCTACACCTTC. It codes for CASSQGAGSGYTF. Together with reference TRBV7-2 and TRBJ1-2, the CDR3 gives the full variable domain: GAGVSQSPSNKVTEKGKDVELRCDPISGHTALYWYRQSLGQGLEFLIYFQGNSAPDKSGLPSDRFSAERTGGSVSTLTIQRTQQEDSAVYLCASSQGAGSGYTFGSGTRLTVV.

The V gene is TRBV27, the J gene TRBJ2-7; TRBD2 agrees at 14 bases. With 4 bases clipped from V and 3 bases from J, the junction kept 5 bases outside the gene matches. Germline values: CDR1 MNHEY, CDR2 SMNVEV (reference sequence). This CDR3 has 16 residues. The CDR3 sequence is CASSSGTSGGSYEQYF. The CDR3 coding sequence is TGTGCCAGCAGTTCGGGGACTAGCGGGGGAAGCTACGAGCAGTACTTC.

The CDR3 sequence is CASRHTGGSNQPQHF. Written as DNA, the CDR3 is TGTGCCAGCAGGCATACAGGGGGTAGCAATCAGCCCCAGCATTTT. The genes are TRBV2 and TRBJ1-5; 8 bases are a match to TRBD1. Germline CDR1 and CDR2: SNHLY and FYNNEI. V shed 6 bases, J shed 0 bases, and the junction held 4 bases outside the gene matches. The CDR3 extends over 15 amino acids.

The chain joins TRBV30 to TRBJ2-1; 10 nucleotides match TRBD1. CDR3 size: 15 residues. After removal of 2 bases from V and 6 bases from J, the junction contained 7 bases not matched to a gene. Germline V CDR1 and CDR2: GTSNPN, SVGIG (reference sequence). The DNA of the CDR3 is TGTGCCTGGAGTATAGGGACAGGGGTGGCCAATGAGCAGTTCTTC. Encoded protein: CAWSIGTGVANEQFF.

The V and J genes are TRBV28 and TRBJ2-2; D gene uncertain. Trimming cost V 7 bases and J 4 bases, with 7 bases left between them. Germline V gene sequence: CDR1 MDHEN, CDR2 SYDVKM. The CDR3 length is 12 residues. The CDR3 region has the DNA TGTGCCAGCACCCCAGGCACCGGGGAGCTGTTTTTT. Protein product: CASTPGTGELFF.

The chain is built from TRBV29-1 and TRBJ2-3; 9 bases agree with TRBD1. The germline V gene has CDR1 SQVTM and CDR2 ANQGSEA. This CDR3 is 15 amino acids long. V lost 5 bases and J lost 2; bases outside the gene matches: 8. CDR3: CSVRLGQGNTDTQYF. DNA for the CDR3: TGCAGCGTTCGCCTGGGACAGGGTAACACAGATACGCAGTATTTT.

The chain joins TRBV28 to TRBJ2-2; 9 bases agree with TRBD1. V dropped 6 bases and J dropped 7; count of bases not matched to a gene: 12. The CDR3 contains 16 residues. Germline assignment: CDR1 MDHEN and CDR2 SYDVKM. CDR3 sequence: CASSSTGQGGFGELFF. CDR3 DNA: TGTGCCAGCAGCTCGACGGGACAGGGAGGATTCGGGGAGCTGTTTTTT.

The chain links TRBV6-1 to TRBJ2-3, with 7 bases fitting TRBD2. J was trimmed by 4 bases and V by 7 bases; bases with no gene match: 11. The CDR3 sequence is 15 residues long. Germline lookup yields CDR1 MNHNS and CDR2 SASEGT. Here the CDR3 reads CASNPPGLRPDTQYF. The DNA for the CDR3 is TGTGCCAGCAATCCGCCGGGACTACGCCCAGATACGCAGTATTTT.

This clone was picked up one time. This CDR3 is CASSETGNQPQHF. The CDR3 DNA follows: TGTGCCAGCAGTGAAACCGGGAATCAGCCCCAGCATTTT. The rearrangement uses TRBV6-1 and TRBJ1-5; D gene unclear. The CDR3 runs to 13 residues. V lost 2 bases, J lost 4 bases, and 6 bases lay in between. The germline gives CDR1 MNHNS, CDR2 SASEGT.

The chain combines TRBV5-6 with TRBJ1-4; D uncertain. Trimming cost V 2 bases and J 4 bases, with 9 bases left between them. Germline CDR1 reads SGHDT; CDR2 reads YYEEEE. This CDR3 comprises 14 residues. CDR3 region: CASSFSWGNEKLFF. In DNA, the CDR3 is TGTGCCAGCAGCTTCAGCTGGGGTAATGAAAAACTGTTTTTT.

This clone was counted once. The genes are TRBV29-1 and TRBJ2-5; D possibly matches TRBD1 or TRBD2 (5 bases each). The V end lost 8 bases, the J end lost 7 bases, and 23 bases lay between the germline ends. This CDR3 has 14 amino acids. Germline-derived CDR1 and CDR2 are SQVTM and ANQGSEA. CDR3 bases: TGCAGCTTCCTGAGGGGTCCCGAGGTAGGGACCCAGTACTTC. Its translation is CSFLRGPEVGTQYF. The entire variable domain, with the rest obtained from reference TRBV29-1 and TRBJ2-5, is as follows: SAVISQKPSRDICQRGTSLTIQCQVDSQVTMMFWYRQQPGQSLTLIATANQGSEATYESGFVIDKFPISRPNLTFSTLTVSNMSPEDSSIYLCSFLRGPEVGTQYFGPGTRLLVL.

This clone was counted once. The J gene is TRBJ1-2, the V gene TRBV19; 7 nucleotides align to TRBD1. CDR1 is LNHDA, CDR2 SQIVND, per germline (reference sequence). V was clipped by 5 bases and J by 0 bases; unmatched bases: 12. The CDR3 is 17 amino acids. The CDR3, as DNA: TGTGCCAGTAGTGGAGGTAAAGGGGGCACCGCTAACTATGGCTACACCTTC. Amino acid sequence: CASSGGKGGTANYGYTF.

The chain links TRBV18 to TRBJ1-1; TRBD1 might be the D (5 bases). Germline assignment: CDR1 KGHSH and CDR2 LQKENI. V was pared by 0 bases and J by 1 base, with 12 bases between. This CDR3 is built from 16 residues. The CDR3 spells CASSPPTGPTNTEAFF. In nucleotides, the CDR3 is TGTGCCAGCTCACCACCGACGGGACCCACGAACACTGAAGCTTTCTTT.

V and J are TRBV19 and TRBJ2-6; the D gene is possibly TRBD1 (5 bases). Germline-derived CDR1 and CDR2 are LNHDA and SQIVND (reference sequence). Trimming left V 6 bases short and J 4 bases short, with 13 bases between. This CDR3 spans 15 amino acids. Written as DNA, the CDR3 is TGTGCCAGTAGGTCCAGGGTAGGCGGGGCCAACGTCCTGACTTTC. This gives the protein CASRSRVGGANVLTF. Full variable domain (remainder filled in from reference TRBV19 and TRBJ2-6): DGGITQSPKYLFRKEGQNVTLSCEQNLNHDAMYWYRQDPGQGLRLIYYSQIVNDFQKGDIAEGYSVSREKKESFPLTVTSAQKNPTAFYLCASRSRVGGANVLTFGAGSRLTVL.

The CDR3 is CGSGNYNEQFF. The CDR3 coding sequence is TGTGGGAGCGGGAATTACAATGAGCAGTTCTTC. The genes are TRBV28 and TRBJ2-1; TRBD2 agrees at 7 bases. The CDR3 extends over 11 amino acids. The germline gives CDR1 MDHEN, CDR2 SYDVKM.